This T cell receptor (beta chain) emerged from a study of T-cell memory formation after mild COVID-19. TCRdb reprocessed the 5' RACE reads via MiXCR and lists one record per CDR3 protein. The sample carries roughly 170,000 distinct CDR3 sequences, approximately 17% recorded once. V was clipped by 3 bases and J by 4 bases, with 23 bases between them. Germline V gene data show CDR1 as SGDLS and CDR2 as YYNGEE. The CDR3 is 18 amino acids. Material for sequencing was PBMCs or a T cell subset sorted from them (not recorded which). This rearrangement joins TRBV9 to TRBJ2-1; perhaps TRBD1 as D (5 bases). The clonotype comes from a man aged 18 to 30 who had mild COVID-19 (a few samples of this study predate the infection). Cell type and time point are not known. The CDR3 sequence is CASSEKAGALPKYNEQFF. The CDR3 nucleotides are TGTGCCAGCAGCGAGAAGGCTGGGGCATTGCCCAAGTACAATGAGCAGTTCTTC.